These 29 T cell receptor beta chains originate from one sample sequenced in a study of OX40 agonist ivuxolimab in advanced cancers. Clones were sequenced by immunoSEQ multiplex PCR, and TCRdb holds only the in-frame ones, with some missing. Of approximately 12,000 clones listed, approximately 80% are singletons. The material sequenced was CD4+ or CD8+ T cells sorted from blood, taken in a trial of the OX40 agonist ivuxolimab. Receptors were obtained from an adult with an advanced solid tumor such as melanoma, head and neck, liver or kidney cancer.

This chain uses TRBV28 with TRBJ2-2, with D perhaps TRBD1 or TRBD2 (5 bases each). Germline V gives CDR1 MDHEN, CDR2 SYDVKM. V was pared by 8 bases and J by 3 bases, with 22 bases between. The CDR3 loop spans 17 amino acids. CDR3 coding DNA: TGTGCCAGCGGACCTCTGGGACGTCAAACCGACACCGGGGAGCTGTTTTTT. It encodes CASGPLGRQTDTGELFF.

This sequence joins TRBV27 and TRBJ1-5, with unresolved D. In germline, CDR1 is MNHEY, CDR2 SMNVEV (reference sequence). The V end was cut by 0 bases, the J end by 0 bases, with 15 bases between. The CDR3 length is 18 residues. The CDR3 DNA follows: TGTGCCAGCAGTTTATCGGGGTACGGCGGGTCTAGCAATCAGCCCCAGCATTTT. Its protein product is CASSLSGYGGSSNQPQHF.

This chain links TRBV19 with TRBJ2-7; D remains ambiguous. V lost 7 bases, J lost 5 bases, and 15 bases lay in between. Germline CDR1 is LNHDA and CDR2 is SQIVND (reference sequence). The CDR3 is 13 amino acids. The CDR3 DNA reads TGTGCCAGTAAGGGTCCCGTTTTGCACGAGCAGTACTTC. This translates into CASKGPVLHEQYF. Supplemented by reference TRBV19 and TRBJ2-7, the full variable domain reads DGGITQSPKYLFRKEGQNVTLSCEQNLNHDAMYWYRQDPGQGLRLIYYSQIVNDFQKGDIAEGYSVSREKKESFPLTVTSAQKNPTAFYLCASKGPVLHEQYFGPGTRLTVT.

This chain uses TRBV4-1 with TRBJ2-7; D is possibly TRBD2 (6 bases). The germline V gene encodes CDR1 MGHRA and CDR2 YSYEKL. Trimming stripped 5 bases from V and 3 bases from J, with 14 bases between. This CDR3 has 14 residues. In nucleotides, the CDR3 is TGCGCCAGCAGCTTCATTGCGGGGATCTACGAGCAGTACTTC. This gives the protein CASSFIAGIYEQYF.

Concerning this clone itself: One junction end disagrees with the germline gene, perhaps due to a read error. This sequence joins TRBV27 and TRBJ2-3; the D gene could be TRBD1 or TRBD2 (5 bases each). CDR3 length: 14 residues. Germline-derived CDR1 and CDR2 are MNHEY and SMNVEV (reference sequence). This CDR3 reads CASSLDSSTGTQYF. For the CDR3, the DNA is TGTGCCAGCAGTTTGGACTCCAGCACAGGTACGCAGTATTTT.

This clone was detected a few times. The rearrangement joins TRBV7-9 to TRBJ2-5; no clear D. Germline V gene sequence: CDR1 SEHNR, CDR2 FQNEAQ (reference sequence). CDR3 size: 16 residues. V lost 0 bases and J 2 bases, leaving 13 bases between the germline ends. The CDR3 sequence: CASSLAVGSPQETQYF. Written as DNA, the CDR3 is TGTGCCAGCAGCTTAGCGGTGGGAAGTCCGCAAGAGACCCAGTACTTC.

The chain recombines TRBV2 with TRBJ1-1; D ambiguous. Germline CDR1 SNHLY, CDR2 FYNNEI. The CDR3 covers 13 residues. Trimming removed 2 bases from V and 3 bases from J, with 7 bases in between. CDR3: CASSEWAHTEAFF. In DNA form, the CDR3 reads TGTGCCAGCAGTGAATGGGCCCACACTGAAGCTTTCTTT.

V and J are TRBV27 and TRBJ2-2, with D perhaps matching TRBD1 (5 bases). This CDR3 has 14 residues. In germline, CDR1 is MNHEY, CDR2 SMNVEV (reference sequence). The ends were cut back, 3 bases at V and 3 bases at J, with 8 bases in the middle. The DNA for the CDR3 is TGTGCCAGCAGTTTGGGGCGCGACACCGGGGAGCTGTTTTTT. As protein: CASSLGRDTGELFF.

The sample holds one count of this clone. The chain carries TRBV7-2 and TRBJ2-1, with a tentative D call TRBD2 (5 bases). CDR3 length equals 13 residues. Trimming cost V 5 bases and J 7 bases, with 12 bases left between them. Germline V gene sequence: CDR1 SGHTA, CDR2 FQGNSA. The CDR3 nucleotides read TGTGCCAGCAGCACGGGGTTTTTGAATGAGCAGTTCTTC. Its translation is CASSTGFLNEQFF.

This CDR3 reads CASSLEVGGHTEAFF. The CDR3 DNA reads as TGTGCCAGCAGCTTAGAGGTAGGGGGCCACACTGAAGCTTTCTTT. The chain recombines TRBV7-9 with TRBJ1-1, with TRBD1 matching over 7 bases. The V gene end was trimmed by 1 base and the J gene end by 3 bases; junction bases not matched to a gene: 5. The CDR3 consists of 15 residues. CDR1 and CDR2 from the germline V gene are SEHNR and FQNEAQ (reference sequence).

V and J are TRBV27 and TRBJ2-2; D gene uncertain. Per germline, CDR1 MNHEY and CDR2 SMNVEV (reference sequence). The V gene lost 4 bases and the J gene lost 1 base, with 16 bases spanning the gap. The CDR3 spans 17 residues. Here the CDR3 DNA reads TGTGCCAGCAGTTCTCTTCAGGAATTCGGGAACACCGGGGAGCTGTTTTTT. This codes for CASSSLQEFGNTGELFF.

This chain links TRBV30 with TRBJ1-5, with D hard to call. CDR1 is GTSNPN, CDR2 SVGIG, per germline (reference sequence). The CDR3 totals 13 residues. Trimming took off 2 bases at V and 5 bases at J, with 10 bases between the two ends. The CDR3 reads CAWSPNIDQPQHF. The CDR3, as DNA: TGTGCCTGGAGTCCGAATATAGATCAGCCCCAGCATTTT.

The V gene is TRBV4-1, the J gene TRBJ2-7, with TRBD2 identical over 8 bases. The germline CDR1 and CDR2 sequences are MGHRA and YSYEKL. The CDR3 totals 16 residues. V trimming: 4 bases; J trimming: 5 bases; junction bases outside the gene matches: 13. The CDR3 nucleotides read TGCGCCAGCAGCCGCGGAACCCGGCGGGGGGAGGACGAGCAGTACTTC. Its translation: CASSRGTRRGEDEQYF.

This rearrangement joins TRBV15 to TRBJ2-3, with 7 bases identical to TRBD2. The CDR3 runs to 16 residues. Per germline, CDR1 LNHNV and CDR2 YYDKDF (reference sequence). Trimming at V came to 2 bases and at J to 6 bases, leaving 11 bases not matched to a gene. CDR3 in amino acids: CATSRILGEGGDTQYF. The CDR3, as DNA: TGTGCCACCAGCAGAATTTTGGGGGAGGGCGGGGATACGCAGTATTTT. The variable domain in full, completed from reference TRBV15 and TRBJ2-3, reads DAMVIQNPRYQVTQFGKPVTLSCSQTLNHNVMYWYQQKSSQAPKLLFHYYDKDFNNEADTPDNFQSRRPNTSFCFLDIRSPGLGDTAMYLCATSRILGEGGDTQYFGPGTRLTVL.

The chain is built from TRBV6-5 and TRBJ1-5; TRBD1 agrees at 7 bases. This CDR3 region has 15 residues. Germline CDR1 is MNHEY and CDR2 is SVGAGI. Trimming removed 6 bases from V and 0 bases from J; junction bases left unmatched: 5. CDR3 in amino acids: CASSVGTASNQPQHF. In DNA form, the CDR3 reads TGTGCCAGCAGCGTCGGGACAGCTAGCAATCAGCCCCAGCATTTT.

This chain uses TRBV5-1 with TRBJ1-1; D gene uncertain. Between the trimmed V and J ends, which lost 4 bases and 1 base, there was a span of 14 bases. The CDR3 runs to 15 residues. Germline V gives CDR1 SGHRS, CDR2 YFSETQ. The CDR3 loop reads CASSPAVTANTEAFF. In DNA, the CDR3 is TGCGCCAGCAGCCCCGCCGTTACAGCGAACACTGAAGCTTTCTTT.

V usage is TRBV10-2 and J usage is TRBJ2-1; no definite D call. From germline, CDR1 is WSHSY and CDR2 SAAADI. This CDR3 region has 11 residues. The V end was cut by 0 bases, the J end by 9 bases, with 3 bases between. The CDR3 is CASSESGEQFF. CDR3 in DNA: TGCGCCAGCAGTGAGTCGGGTGAGCAGTTCTTC.

This clone was counted once. The rearrangement uses TRBV9 and TRBJ2-7; D is unclear. This CDR3 is 14 amino acids long. The ends were cut back, 0 bases at V and 2 bases at J, with 9 bases in the middle. Germline V CDR1 and CDR2: SGDLS, YYNGEE. The CDR3 sequence is CASSVGRKTYEQYF. CDR3 DNA: TGTGCCAGCAGCGTAGGACGGAAGACCTACGAGCAGTACTTC.

This chain joins TRBV9 and TRBJ2-7, with D hard to call. Germline CDR1 is SGDLS and CDR2 is YYNGEE. The CDR3 spans 14 residues. The V and J ends lost 0 bases and 2 bases respectively, with 9 bases between them. This CDR3 is CASSVGGATYEQYF. The CDR3 DNA sequence: TGTGCCAGCAGCGTAGGTGGCGCAACCTACGAGCAGTACTTC.

This clone was detected once. The chain couples TRBV9 to TRBJ2-1, with D possibly being TRBD1 or TRBD2 (5 bases each). Per the germline V gene, CDR1 is SGDLS and CDR2 is YYNGEE. This CDR3 has 11 residues. The V gene lost 3 bases and the J gene lost 12 bases, with 10 bases spanning the gap. CDR3 coding DNA: TGTGCCAGCAGCGAGGGACGCAGGCAGTTCTTC. Its protein is CASSEGRRQFF.

There are a few counts of this clone. V usage is TRBV6-5 and J usage is TRBJ1-4; no definite D call. CDR1 and CDR2 (germline): MNHEY, SVGAGI. The CDR3 consists of 15 residues. Deletions cut 2 bases from V and 4 bases from J, with 11 bases between. The CDR3 loop is CASSYTDGNNEKLFF. Written as DNA, the CDR3 is TGTGCCAGCAGTTACACGGACGGTAATAATGAAAAACTGTTTTTT.

The chain recombines TRBV27 with TRBJ1-5; D is uncertain. This CDR3 comprises 17 residues. Germline-derived CDR1 and CDR2 are MNHEY and SMNVEV (reference sequence). The V gene lost 6 bases and the J gene lost 0 bases, with 18 bases spanning the gap. CDR3 nucleotides: TGTGCCAGCAGCCCTTCCCTCCCGGGTTATAGCAATCAGCCCCAGCATTTT. Translating it yields CASSPSLPGYSNQPQHF.

This chain links TRBV9 with TRBJ2-1; 8 bases map to TRBD2. The trim removed 1 base at V and 7 bases at J, leaving 13 bases unmatched. Per the germline V gene, CDR1 is SGDLS and CDR2 is YYNGEE. There are 17 residues in the CDR3. The CDR3 nucleotides read TGTGCCAGCAGCGTATGGGCGGGGGGCCTAACTCTAAATGAGCAGTTCTTC. Encoded protein: CASSVWAGGLTLNEQFF.

The chain uses TRBV11-2 and TRBJ2-3; 12 bases line up with TRBD2. The CDR3 is 15 residues long. Trimming cost V 5 bases and J 7 bases; bases outside gene matches: 7. Germline V lookup: CDR1 SGHAT, CDR2 FQNNGV. The CDR3 sequence is CASSLLAGGPNTQYF. Written as DNA, the CDR3 is TGTGCCAGCAGCCTTCTAGCGGGGGGGCCGAATACGCAGTATTTT. Combining the CDR3 with reference TRBV11-2 and TRBJ2-3 gives the whole variable domain EAGVAQSPRYKIIEKRQSVAFWCNPISGHATLYWYQQILGQGPKLLIQFQNNGVVDDSQLPKDRFSAERLKGVDSTLKIQPAKLEDSAVYLCASSLLAGGPNTQYFGPGTRLTVL.

The chain carries TRBV4-1 and TRBJ1-6; D is ambiguous. Trimming removed 1 base from V and 7 bases from J, with 11 bases in between. Germline V gene lookup returns CDR1 MGHRA and CDR2 YSYEKL. This CDR3 is built from 15 residues. As DNA, the CDR3 is TGCGCCAGCAGCCAAGTTGGTCTAGAGAATTCACCCCTCCACTTT. Encoded protein: CASSQVGLENSPLHF.

V gene TRBV9 combines with J gene TRBJ1-1, with D perhaps matching TRBD1 (6 bases). The length of the CDR3 is 14 residues. V gave up 2 bases and J gave up 7 bases, with 15 bases separating them. CDR1 and CDR2 (germline): SGDLS, YYNGEE. In DNA, the CDR3 is TGTGCCAGCAGCGTTAAGGGGGGATCGGGTGAAGCTTTCTTT. Its translation: CASSVKGGSGEAFF.

The chain joins TRBV10-3 to TRBJ2-1, with D maybe TRBD1 (5 bases). Germline V gene lookup returns CDR1 ENHRY and CDR2 SYGVKD. The CDR3 is 16 amino acids. Trimming removed 8 bases at V and 3 bases at J, with 20 bases between. CDR3 protein: CAISGFQGEVYNEQFF. The CDR3 nucleotides read TGTGCCATCTCGGGTTTCCAGGGCGAGGTCTACAATGAGCAGTTCTTC.

This chain uses TRBV7-9 with TRBJ2-7; D gene ambiguous. The V and J ends lost 6 bases and 5 bases respectively, with 14 bases between them. Germline V gene data show CDR1 as SEHNR and CDR2 as FQNEAQ (reference sequence). The CDR3 has 13 amino acids. Here the CDR3 reads CASRSAAQNEQYF. CDR3 sequence (DNA): TGTGCCAGCAGATCCGCGGCCCAGAACGAGCAGTACTTC.

The V call is TRBV28, the J call TRBJ1-5; TRBD1 aligns across 10 bases. This CDR3 is built from 15 residues. CDR1 and CDR2 (germline): MDHEN, SYDVKM. The V gene end was trimmed by 5 bases and the J gene end by 4 bases; junction bases not matched to a gene: 5. The CDR3: CASSTLGQGNQPQHF. CDR3 nucleotide sequence: TGTGCCAGCAGTACCCTGGGACAGGGGAATCAGCCCCAGCATTTT.